This T cell receptor beta chain was recovered during a study of OX40 agonist ivuxolimab in advanced cancers. About the research overall: The drug used for patients, ivuxolimab, was an agonistic anti-OX40 (CD134) antibody. Every 2 weeks, patients got intravenous ivuxolimab at one of six dose levels (0.01-10 mg/kg).

Measured with immunoSEQ multiplex PCR; TCRdb has only the in-frame clones, and not every one. The sample consists of tens of thousands of clones, roughly 91% of them appearing once. Blood sampling was done at baseline, cycle 4 day 1, and cycle 7 day 1. General study results and limits: Among the lowest peripheral clonal expansion occurred in 0.1-3.0 mg/kg partial responders.

Regarding this clone: Its specificity is unknown. The sample has other DNA sequences that encode this CDR3 too.

This specimen consisted of CD4+ or CD8+ T cells sorted from blood, obtained in a trial of the OX40 agonist ivuxolimab. The sequence derives from an adult with an advanced solid tumor such as melanoma, head and neck, liver or kidney cancer.

CDR3 loop: CAIRSAGVTGELFF. Written as DNA, the CDR3 is TGTGCCATCAGAAGTGCAGGGGTTACCGGGGAGCTGTTTTTT. The chain is built from TRBV10-3 and TRBJ2-2; D may be TRBD1 (6 bases). V lost 6 bases to trimming and J lost 5 bases, with 13 bases between them. Germline values: CDR1 ENHRY, CDR2 SYGVKD. This CDR3 has 14 amino acids.